This T cell receptor beta chain was observed in a study of blood T cells in healthy people across ages. A sample-barcoded 5' primer and a J-beta primer mix were used in a second PCR of about 7 to 12 cycles. TCRdb itself ran the 5' RACE reads through MiXCR, one entry per CDR3 protein. Of around 1.5 million distinct CDR3 sequences listed, approximately 40% are singletons. From germline, CDR1 is SNHLY and CDR2 FYNNEI. The CDR3 runs 14 residues. V lost 7 bases, J lost 4 bases, and 6 bases stayed unmatched. Study observations and caveats: Per-million-T-cell TCR beta diversity fell roughly linearly with age. Comparison with aged donors showed that long-lived donors had more naive CD4+ cells and higher diversity.

In the case of this clonotype: Its specificity is unknown.

Specimen: blood. This clonotype was obtained from a woman younger than 30 in good health. The rearrangement joins TRBV2 to TRBJ2-2; 7 nucleotides match TRBD1. The DNA for the CDR3 is TGTGCCAGCATAAACGCAGGGGGCACCGGGGAGCTGTTTTTT. It specifies CASINAGGTGELFF.